This T cell receptor (beta chain) was captured in a study of vaccination effects on CD4 cells after COVID-19. In the case of this clone: Its target is unknown.

The CDR3 is 14 residues long. Trimming at V came to 5 bases and at J to 5 bases, leaving 5 bases not matched to a gene. Germline values: CDR1 SGHRS, CDR2 YFSETQ. Clones were sequenced by immunoSEQ multiplex PCR, and TCRdb holds only the in-frame ones, with some missing. The table records about 22,000 clones, around 66% of them present only once. Antigen-specific CD4+ T cell clonotypes were called by their expansion after viral peptide-pool culture in ViraFEST. After more than 9 days in culture, the CD4+ T cells were isolated. About 2.2 million PBMC per well were cultured with 10 IU/ml IL-2 and approximately 10 ug/ml peptides. Cells had half their medium changed to IL-2 medium on days 3 and 7.

The sample here was CD4+ T cells from PBMCs cultured with HCoV-229E spike peptides, taken before COVID-19 vaccination. This TCR derives from a human donor who received a COVID-19 vaccine. The chain employs TRBV5-1 and TRBJ2-1, with TRBD1 matching 9 bases. CDR3 bases: TGCGCCAGCAGTCAGGGACAGGGTAACAATGAGCAGTTCTTC. As protein: CASSQGQGNNEQFF.